The 11 T cell receptor beta chains below come from one sample, sequenced in a study of OX40 agonist ivuxolimab in advanced cancers. The library was generated by the immunoSEQ multiplex PCR assay. Sourced from immuneACCESS, this table was stored by TCRdb with only in-frame sequences that have V and J called. A share of the clones is absent; for the studies checked, an unresolved V gene accounts for under half, and the remainder has no known explanation. The sample table records around 23,000 clones; approximately 80% of these occur just once. Together, the top ten hold more than 15% of the sample. This specimen was CD4+ or CD8+ T cells sorted from blood, taken in a trial of the OX40 agonist ivuxolimab. These receptors were collected from an adult with an advanced solid tumor such as melanoma, head and neck, liver or kidney cancer.

The chain has TRBV9 and TRBJ1-2; D uncertain. CDR3 size: 13 residues. Germline values: CDR1 SGDLS, CDR2 YYNGEE. V was trimmed by 4 bases and J by 4 bases, leaving 11 bases between them. CDR3 amino acids: CASSPQAGYGYTF. CDR3 sequence (DNA): TGTGCCAGCAGCCCCCAGGCAGGCTATGGCTACACCTTC.

The chain has TRBV11-2 and TRBJ2-7, with TRBD2 identical over 7 bases. The CDR3 has 12 residues. The trim removed 10 bases at V and 6 bases at J, leaving 9 bases unmatched. CDR1 is SGHAT and CDR2 is FQNNGV in the germline V gene. The CDR3 region is CATARLAGEQYF. CDR3 DNA sequence: TGTGCCACTGCGAGACTAGCAGGCGAGCAGTACTTC.

The rearrangement joins TRBV27 to TRBJ2-7, with 10 bases fitting TRBD2. The CDR3 loop spans 13 amino acids. V gave up 9 bases and J gave up 0 bases; unmatched junction bases: 2. Germline CDR1 and CDR2: MNHEY and SMNVEV (reference sequence). CDR3 nucleotide sequence: TGTGCCAGTAGGACTAGCGGCTCCTACGAGCAGTACTTC. The encoded protein is CASRTSGSYEQYF.

The rearrangement links TRBV6-6 to TRBJ2-1; D uncertain. There are 15 residues in the CDR3. Per the germline V gene, CDR1 is MNHNY and CDR2 is SVGAGI (reference sequence). The V gene lost 6 bases and the J gene lost 0 bases, with 12 bases spanning the gap. Here the CDR3 DNA reads TGTGCCAGCAGCCCATACTTGAACTCCTACAATGAGCAGTTCTTC. It codes for CASSPYLNSYNEQFF.

The rearrangement uses TRBV4-3 and TRBJ2-5; no clear D gene. The CDR3 loop spans 14 amino acids. The germline V gene encodes CDR1 LGHNA and CDR2 YSLEER. V was cut by 3 bases and J by 5 bases, with 13 bases left in between. CDR3 residues: CASSQVVTTETQYF. CDR3 nucleotide sequence: TGCGCCAGCAGCCAGGTCGTCACGACGGAGACCCAGTACTTC.

The chain joins TRBV7-9 to TRBJ1-3, with a tentative D call TRBD1 (5 bases). Germline V gene lookup returns CDR1 SEHNR and CDR2 FQNEAQ (reference sequence). V lost 5 bases to trimming and J lost 2 bases, with 10 bases between them. This CDR3 spans 14 amino acids. Written as DNA, the CDR3 is TGTGCCAGCAGCCCCCAGGGAGCTGGAAACACCATATATTTT. Protein product: CASSPQGAGNTIYF.

The CDR3 nucleotides read TGTGCCAGTAGTATTGGTGGAACCGGGGAGCTGTTTTTT. Amino acids: CASSIGGTGELFF. This rearrangement joins TRBV19 to TRBJ2-2; D unresolved. V was trimmed by 3 bases and J by 5 bases, leaving 7 bases between them. CDR3 size: 13 residues. The germline V gene encodes CDR1 LNHDA and CDR2 SQIVND (reference sequence).

The chain joins TRBV10-3 to TRBJ2-3, with 13 bases fitting TRBD2. J gave up 6 bases and V 0 bases, and 9 bases lay outside the gene matches. Germline V gene sequence: CDR1 ENHRY, CDR2 SYGVKD. This CDR3 is 18 amino acids long. CDR3 coding DNA: TGTGCCATCAGTGAGTCCGGTACTAGCGGGGGGGTTTTGGATACGCAGTATTTT. It translates to CAISESGTSGGVLDTQYF.

The chain links TRBV7-2 to TRBJ1-2, with 8 bases aligning to TRBD1. Trimming took 1 base from V and 3 from J; bases not matched to a gene: 1. The CDR3 extends over 14 amino acids. The germline V gene has CDR1 SGHTA and CDR2 FQGNSA. CDR3 bases: TGTGCCAGCAGCTTAGAACAGGGGGACTATGGCTACACCTTC. It specifies CASSLEQGDYGYTF.

The gene calls are TRBV6-1 and TRBJ2-7, with D maybe TRBD1 (6 bases). This CDR3 has 15 amino acids. The V gene lost 6 bases and the J gene lost 1 base, with 16 bases spanning the gap. Germline assignment: CDR1 MNHNS and CDR2 SASEGT. The CDR3 region is CASSAIQGASYEQYF. Here the CDR3 DNA reads TGTGCCAGCAGCGCGATACAGGGTGCGTCCTACGAGCAGTACTTC.

The chain recombines TRBV7-9 with TRBJ1-4, with D possibly TRBD1 on 5 matching bases. Trimming cost V 7 bases and J 4 bases, with 10 bases left between them. Germline CDR1 reads SEHNR; CDR2 reads FQNEAQ (reference sequence). CDR3 size: 13 residues. CDR3 sequence reads: CASTGMGNEKLFF. The DNA for the CDR3 is TGTGCCAGCACAGGGATGGGTAATGAAAAACTGTTTTTT.